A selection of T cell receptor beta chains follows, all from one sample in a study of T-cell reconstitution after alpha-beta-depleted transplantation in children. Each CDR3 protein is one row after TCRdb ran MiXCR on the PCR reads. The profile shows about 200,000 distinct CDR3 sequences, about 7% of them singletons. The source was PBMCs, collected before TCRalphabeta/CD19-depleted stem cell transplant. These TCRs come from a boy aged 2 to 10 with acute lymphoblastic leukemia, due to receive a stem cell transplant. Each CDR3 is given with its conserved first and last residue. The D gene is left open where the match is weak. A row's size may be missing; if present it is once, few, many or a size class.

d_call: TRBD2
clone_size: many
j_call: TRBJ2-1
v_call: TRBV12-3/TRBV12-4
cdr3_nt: TGTGCCAGCGGACTCTCAGCGGGAGGACCCTACAATGAGCAGTTCTTC
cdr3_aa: CASGLSAGGPYNEQFF

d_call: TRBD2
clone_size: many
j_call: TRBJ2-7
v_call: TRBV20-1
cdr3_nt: TGCAGTGCCCTTAGCGGGAGTTCTTACGAGCAGTACTTC
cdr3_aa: CSALSGSSYEQYF

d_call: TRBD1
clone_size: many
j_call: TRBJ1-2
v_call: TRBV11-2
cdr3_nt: TGTGCCAGCAGCTCCGAGGGGGCTGGCTACACCTTC
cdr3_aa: CASSSEGAGYTF

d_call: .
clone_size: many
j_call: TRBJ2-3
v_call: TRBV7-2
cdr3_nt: TGTGCCAGCAGCTCTAGGGCATCTGGCACAGATACGCAGTATTTT
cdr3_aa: CASSSRASGTDTQYF

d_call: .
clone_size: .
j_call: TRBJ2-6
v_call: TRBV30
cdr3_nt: TGTGCCTCAACCAGCGGGTCTGGGGCCAACGTCCTGACTTTC
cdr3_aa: CASTSGSGANVLTF

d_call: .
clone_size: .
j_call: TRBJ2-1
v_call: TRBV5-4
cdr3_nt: TGTGCCAGCAGCTGGACGGGACCCCACTTTGTCAAGCCCTACAATGAGCAGTTCTTC
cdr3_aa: CASSWTGPHFVKPYNEQFF

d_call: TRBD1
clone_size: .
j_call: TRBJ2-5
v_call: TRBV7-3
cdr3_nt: TGTGCCAGCAGCCTAGGAGGACAGGCCCAAGAGACCCAGTACTTC
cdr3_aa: CASSLGGQAQETQYF

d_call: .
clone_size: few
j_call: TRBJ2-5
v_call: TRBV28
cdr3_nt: TGTGCCAGCAGGGACTCGACAGAGACCCAGTACTTC
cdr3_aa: CASRDSTETQYF

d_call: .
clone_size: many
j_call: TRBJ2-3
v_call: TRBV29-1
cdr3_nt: TGCAGCGAATGGGGCGGCTTCACAGATACGCAGTATTTT
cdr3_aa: CSEWGGFTDTQYF

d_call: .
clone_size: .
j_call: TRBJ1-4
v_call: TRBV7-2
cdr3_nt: TGTGCCAGCAGCTCAACAGGCCCTAATGAAAAACTGTTTTTT
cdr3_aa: CASSSTGPNEKLFF